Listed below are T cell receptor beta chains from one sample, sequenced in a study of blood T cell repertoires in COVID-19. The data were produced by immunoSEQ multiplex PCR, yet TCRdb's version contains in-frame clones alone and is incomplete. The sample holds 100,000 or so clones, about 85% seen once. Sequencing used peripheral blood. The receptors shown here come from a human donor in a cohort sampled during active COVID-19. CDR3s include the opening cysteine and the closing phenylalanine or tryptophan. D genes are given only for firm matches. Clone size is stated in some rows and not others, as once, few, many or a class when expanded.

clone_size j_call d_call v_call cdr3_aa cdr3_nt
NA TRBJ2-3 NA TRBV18 CASSLEGPRMEDTQYF TGTGCCAGCTCACTGGAGGGACCCCGGATGGAAGATACGCAGTATTTT
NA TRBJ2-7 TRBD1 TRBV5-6 CASSTGQSSYEQYF TGTGCCAGCAGCACGGGACAGAGCTCCTACGAGCAGTACTTC
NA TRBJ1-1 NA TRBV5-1 CASREDYTEAFF TGCGCCAGCAGGGAGGATTACACTGAAGCTTTCTTT
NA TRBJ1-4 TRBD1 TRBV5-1 CASSLGQGNEKLFF TGCGCCAGCAGCTTGGGACAGGGTAATGAAAAACTGTTTTTT
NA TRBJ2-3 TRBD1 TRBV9 CASSAQGADTQYF TGTGCCAGCAGCGCACAGGGGGCAGATACGCAGTATTTT
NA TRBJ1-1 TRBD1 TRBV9 CASSANRGPLNTEAFF TGTGCCAGCAGCGCAAACAGGGGGCCATTGAACACTGAAGCTTTCTTT
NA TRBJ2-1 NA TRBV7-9 CASSPGTIYNEQFF TGTGCCAGCAGCCCCGGGACAATTTACAATGAGCAGTTCTTC
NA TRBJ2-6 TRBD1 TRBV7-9 CASSSGTGDANVLTF TGTGCCAGCAGCTCAGGGACAGGGGACGCCAACGTCCTGACTTTC
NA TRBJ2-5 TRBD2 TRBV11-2 CASSPGLADQETQYF TGTGCCAGCAGCCCCGGGCTAGCGGATCAAGAGACCCAGTACTTC
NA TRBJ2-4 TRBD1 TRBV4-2 CASSQEVNRGPKNIQYF TGTGCCAGCAGCCAAGAGGTCAACAGGGGGCCAAAAAACATTCAGTACTTC
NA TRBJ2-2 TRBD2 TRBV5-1 CASKGLAGGNTGELFF TGCGCCAGCAAAGGACTAGCGGGGGGAAACACCGGGGAGCTGTTTTTT
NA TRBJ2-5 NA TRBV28 CASSLEGLESQYF TGTGCCAGCAGTTTAGAGGGACTGGAGTCACAGTACTTC
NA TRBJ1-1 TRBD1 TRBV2 CASSPRTGGRYTEAFF TGTGCCAGCAGTCCCCGGACAGGGGGCAGGTACACTGAAGCTTTCTTT
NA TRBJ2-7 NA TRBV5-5 CASSLNVPGAPYEQYF TGTGCCAGCAGCTTGAATGTTCCAGGGGCCCCCTACGAGCAGTACTTC
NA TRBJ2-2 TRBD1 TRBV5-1 CASSLSGQGAAGELFF TGCGCCAGCAGCTTGTCGGGACAGGGGGCCGCCGGGGAGCTGTTTTTT
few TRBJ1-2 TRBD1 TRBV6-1 CASSETGTGGLGYTF TGTGCCAGCAGTGAAACAGGGACAGGGGGCCTTGGCTACACCTTC
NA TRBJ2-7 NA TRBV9 CASSPRVVAASYEQYF TGTGCCAGCAGCCCCCGAGTGGTAGCGGCGTCCTACGAGCAGTACTTC
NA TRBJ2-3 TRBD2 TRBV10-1 CASSSGLAYSTDTQYF TGCGCCAGCAGCTCGGGACTAGCGTACAGCACAGATACGCAGTATTTT
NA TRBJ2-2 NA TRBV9 CASSVTPDKANTGELFF TGTGCCAGCAGCGTAACCCCGGACAAAGCGAACACCGGGGAGCTGTTTTTT
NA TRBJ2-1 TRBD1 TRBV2 CASVGQGSSYNEQFF TGTGCCAGCGTGGGACAGGGAAGCTCCTACAATGAGCAGTTCTTC
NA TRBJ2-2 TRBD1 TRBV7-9 CASSPGQGAPGELFF TGTGCCAGCAGCCCCGGACAGGGGGCTCCCGGGGAGCTGTTTTTT
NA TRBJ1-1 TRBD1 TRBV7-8 CASSWDRENTEAFF TGTGCCAGCAGCTGGGACAGGGAGAACACTGAAGCTTTCTTT
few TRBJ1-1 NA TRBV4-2 CASSQEGGMNTEAFF TGTGCCAGCAGCCAAGAGGGGGGAATGAACACTGAAGCTTTCTTT